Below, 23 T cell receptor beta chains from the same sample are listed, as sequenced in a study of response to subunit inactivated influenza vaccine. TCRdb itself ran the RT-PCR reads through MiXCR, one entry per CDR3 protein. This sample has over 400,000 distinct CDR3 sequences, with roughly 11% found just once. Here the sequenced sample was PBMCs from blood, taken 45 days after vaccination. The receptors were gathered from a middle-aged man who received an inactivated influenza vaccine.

In DNA, the CDR3 is TGTGCCAGCAGCTTGACGGCGGGAGTCCCAGATACGCAGTATTTT. Protein: CASSLTAGVPDTQYF. The rearrangement joins TRBV5-6 to TRBJ2-3, with TRBD2 matching over 7 bases. Germline CDR1 and CDR2: SGHDT and YYEEEE. The V gene end was trimmed by 1 base and the J gene end by 4 bases; junction bases not matched to a gene: 6. This CDR3 has 15 residues.

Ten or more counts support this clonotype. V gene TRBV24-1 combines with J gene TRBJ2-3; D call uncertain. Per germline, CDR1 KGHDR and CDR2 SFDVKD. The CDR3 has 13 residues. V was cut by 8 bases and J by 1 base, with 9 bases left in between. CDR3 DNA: TGTGCCACCACCTCCGCTGGCACAGATACGCAGTATTTT. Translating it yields CATTSAGTDTQYF.

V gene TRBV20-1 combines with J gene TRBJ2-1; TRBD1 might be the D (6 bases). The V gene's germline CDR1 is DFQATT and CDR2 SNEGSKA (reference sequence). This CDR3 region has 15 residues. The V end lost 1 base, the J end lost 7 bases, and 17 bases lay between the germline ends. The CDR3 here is CSARVHRVYGNEQFF. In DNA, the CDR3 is TGCAGTGCTAGAGTCCACAGGGTTTATGGGAATGAGCAGTTCTTC.

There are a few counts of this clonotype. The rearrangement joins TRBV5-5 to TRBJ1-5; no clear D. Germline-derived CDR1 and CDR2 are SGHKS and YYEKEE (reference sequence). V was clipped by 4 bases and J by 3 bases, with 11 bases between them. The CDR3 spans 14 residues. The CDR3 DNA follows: TGTGCCAGCAGCCCGGGCCTTTACAATCAGCCCCAGCATTTT. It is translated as CASSPGLYNQPQHF.

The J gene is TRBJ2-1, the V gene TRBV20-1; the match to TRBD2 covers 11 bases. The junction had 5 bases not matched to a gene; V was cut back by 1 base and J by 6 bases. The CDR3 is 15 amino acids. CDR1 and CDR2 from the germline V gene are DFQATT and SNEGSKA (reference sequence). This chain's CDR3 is CSARGGSGGANEQFF. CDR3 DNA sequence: TGCAGTGCTAGAGGAGGTAGCGGGGGGGCCAATGAGCAGTTCTTC.

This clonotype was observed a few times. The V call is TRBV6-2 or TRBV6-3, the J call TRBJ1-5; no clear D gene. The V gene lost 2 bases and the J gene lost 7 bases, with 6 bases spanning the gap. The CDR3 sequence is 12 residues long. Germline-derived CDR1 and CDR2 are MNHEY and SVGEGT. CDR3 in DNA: TGTGCCAGCAGTTACAGGATACAGCCCCAGCATTTT. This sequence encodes CASSYRIQPQHF.

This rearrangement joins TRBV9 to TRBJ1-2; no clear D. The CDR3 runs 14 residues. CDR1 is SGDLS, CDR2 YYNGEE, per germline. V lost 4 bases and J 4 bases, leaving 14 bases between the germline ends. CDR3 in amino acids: CASSFQHGSYGYTF. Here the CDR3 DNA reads TGTGCCAGCAGCTTCCAACACGGAAGCTATGGCTACACCTTC. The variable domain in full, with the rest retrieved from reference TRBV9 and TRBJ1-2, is DSGVTQTPKHLITATGQRVTLRCSPRSGDLSVYWYQQSLDQGLQFLIQYYNGEERAKGNILERFSAQQFPDLHSELNLSSLELGDSALYFCASSFQHGSYGYTFGSGTRLTVV.

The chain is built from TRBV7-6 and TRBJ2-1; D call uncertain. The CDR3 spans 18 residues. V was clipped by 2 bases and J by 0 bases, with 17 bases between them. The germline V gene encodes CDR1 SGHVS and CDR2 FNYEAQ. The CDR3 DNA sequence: TGTGCCAGCAGCTTAACCTCTCCGATGGGTAGCTCCTACAATGAGCAGTTCTTC. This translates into CASSLTSPMGSSYNEQFF.

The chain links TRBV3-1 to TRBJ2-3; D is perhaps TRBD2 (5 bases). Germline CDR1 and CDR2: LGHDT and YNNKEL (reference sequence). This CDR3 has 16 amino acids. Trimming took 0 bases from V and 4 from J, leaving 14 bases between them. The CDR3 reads CASSQDRGSLADTQYF. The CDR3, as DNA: TGTGCCAGCAGCCAAGATCGAGGGAGTTTGGCAGATACGCAGTATTTT.

CDR3 DNA: TGCAGCGTTGAGGGGCTAGCTAGGGGTGAGCAGTTCTTC. This translates into CSVEGLARGEQFF. This chain connects TRBV29-1 to TRBJ2-1, with D perhaps given as TRBD1 or TRBD2 (5 bases each). Trimming shortened V by 3 bases and J by 9 bases, and 15 bases separated the two germline ends. This CDR3 region has 13 residues. Germline lookup yields CDR1 SQVTM and CDR2 ANQGSEA.

CDR3 nucleotides: TGCAGTGCTAGAGTGGACAGTCGTTTGTCCGGGGAGCTGTTTTTT. As protein: CSARVDSRLSGELFF. J is TRBJ2-2 and V is TRBV20-1; D might be TRBD1 (6 bases). The CDR3 totals 15 residues. The germline CDR1 and CDR2 sequences are DFQATT and SNEGSKA (reference sequence). Trimming took off 1 base at V and 6 bases at J, with 15 bases between the two ends.

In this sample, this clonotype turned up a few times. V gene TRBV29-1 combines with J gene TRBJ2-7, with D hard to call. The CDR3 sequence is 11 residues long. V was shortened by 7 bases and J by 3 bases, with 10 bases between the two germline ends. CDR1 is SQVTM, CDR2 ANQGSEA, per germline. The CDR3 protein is CSGWADYEQYF. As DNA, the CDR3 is TGCAGCGGGTGGGCGGACTACGAGCAGTACTTC.

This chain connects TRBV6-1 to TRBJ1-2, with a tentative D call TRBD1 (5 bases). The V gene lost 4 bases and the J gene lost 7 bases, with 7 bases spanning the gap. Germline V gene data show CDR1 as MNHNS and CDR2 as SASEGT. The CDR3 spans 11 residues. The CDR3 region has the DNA TGTGCCAGCAGTGGGGGGGGTGGCTACACCTTC. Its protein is CASSGGGGYTF.

The CDR3 sequence: CSANAPRGWNEQFF. CDR3 coding DNA: TGCAGTGCCAACGCGCCACGCGGGTGGAATGAGCAGTTCTTC. The rearrangement joins TRBV20-1 to TRBJ2-1; tentatively, D is TRBD2 (5 bases). The CDR3 sequence is 14 residues long. The V end was cut by 6 bases, the J end by 7 bases, with 19 bases between. Germline CDR1 reads DFQATT; CDR2 reads SNEGSKA (reference sequence).

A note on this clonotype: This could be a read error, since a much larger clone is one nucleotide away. The DNA of the CDR3 is TGTGCCAGCAGAAAGCCAGTATCGAACACCGGGGAGCTGTTTTTT. This sequence encodes CASRKPVSNTGELFF. The V gene is TRBV2, the J gene TRBJ2-2, with D uncertain. This CDR3 is 15 amino acids long. Trimming removed 6 bases at V and 0 bases at J, with 11 bases between. In germline, CDR1 is SNHLY, CDR2 FYNNEI.

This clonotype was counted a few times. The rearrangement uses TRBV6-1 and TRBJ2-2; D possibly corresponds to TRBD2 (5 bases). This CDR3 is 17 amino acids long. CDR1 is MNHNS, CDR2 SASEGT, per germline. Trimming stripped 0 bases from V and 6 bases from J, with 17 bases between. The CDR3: CASSEAERLAGAGELFF. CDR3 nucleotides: TGTGCCAGCAGTGAAGCGGAGAGGCTAGCCGGCGCCGGGGAGCTGTTTTTT.

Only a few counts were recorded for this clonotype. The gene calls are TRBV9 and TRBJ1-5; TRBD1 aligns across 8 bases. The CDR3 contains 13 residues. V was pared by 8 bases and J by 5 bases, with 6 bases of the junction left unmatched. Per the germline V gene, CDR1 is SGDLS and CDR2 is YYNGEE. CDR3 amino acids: CASGQGIHQPQHF. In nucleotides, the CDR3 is TGTGCCAGTGGACAGGGAATCCATCAGCCCCAGCATTTT.

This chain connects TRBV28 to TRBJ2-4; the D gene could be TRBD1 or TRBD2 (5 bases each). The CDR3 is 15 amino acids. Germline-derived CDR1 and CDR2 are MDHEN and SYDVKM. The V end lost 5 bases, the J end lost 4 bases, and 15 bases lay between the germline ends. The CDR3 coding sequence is TGTGCCAGCAGTCTCAACCGGGACGGAAAAAACATTCAGTACTTC. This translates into CASSLNRDGKNIQYF.

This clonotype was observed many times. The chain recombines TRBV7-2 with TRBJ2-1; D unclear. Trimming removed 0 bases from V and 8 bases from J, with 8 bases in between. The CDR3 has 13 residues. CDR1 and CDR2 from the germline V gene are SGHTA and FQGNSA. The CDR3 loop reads CASSLALTYEQFF. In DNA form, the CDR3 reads TGTGCCAGCAGCTTAGCGTTGACGTATGAGCAGTTCTTC.

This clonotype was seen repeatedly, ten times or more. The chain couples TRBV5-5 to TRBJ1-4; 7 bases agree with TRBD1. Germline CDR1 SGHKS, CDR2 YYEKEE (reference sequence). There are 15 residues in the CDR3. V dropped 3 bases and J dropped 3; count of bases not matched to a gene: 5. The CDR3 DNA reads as TGTGCCAGCAGCTCGGAGACAGGGCCTAATGAAAAACTGTTTTTT. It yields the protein CASSSETGPNEKLFF.

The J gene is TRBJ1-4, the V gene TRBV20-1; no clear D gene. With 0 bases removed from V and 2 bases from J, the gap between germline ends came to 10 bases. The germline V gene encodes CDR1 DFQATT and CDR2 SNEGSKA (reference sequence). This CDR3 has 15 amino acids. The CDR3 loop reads CSARDTVDTNEKLFF. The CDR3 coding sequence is TGCAGTGCTAGAGACACCGTGGACACTAATGAAAAACTGTTTTTT.

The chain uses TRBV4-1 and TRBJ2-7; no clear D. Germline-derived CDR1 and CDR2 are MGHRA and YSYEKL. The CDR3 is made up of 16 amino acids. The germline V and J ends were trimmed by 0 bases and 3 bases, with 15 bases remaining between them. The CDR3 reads CASSQDSRAPLYEQYF. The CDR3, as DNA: TGCGCCAGCAGCCAAGATTCTCGAGCGCCGCTCTACGAGCAGTACTTC.

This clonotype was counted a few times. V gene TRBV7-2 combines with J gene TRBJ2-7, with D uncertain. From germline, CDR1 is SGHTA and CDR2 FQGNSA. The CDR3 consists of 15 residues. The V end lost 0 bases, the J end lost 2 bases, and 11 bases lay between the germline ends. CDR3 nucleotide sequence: TGTGCCAGCAGCTTAGCGCACGGCCAGGCCTACGAGCAGTACTTC. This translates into CASSLAHGQAYEQYF.